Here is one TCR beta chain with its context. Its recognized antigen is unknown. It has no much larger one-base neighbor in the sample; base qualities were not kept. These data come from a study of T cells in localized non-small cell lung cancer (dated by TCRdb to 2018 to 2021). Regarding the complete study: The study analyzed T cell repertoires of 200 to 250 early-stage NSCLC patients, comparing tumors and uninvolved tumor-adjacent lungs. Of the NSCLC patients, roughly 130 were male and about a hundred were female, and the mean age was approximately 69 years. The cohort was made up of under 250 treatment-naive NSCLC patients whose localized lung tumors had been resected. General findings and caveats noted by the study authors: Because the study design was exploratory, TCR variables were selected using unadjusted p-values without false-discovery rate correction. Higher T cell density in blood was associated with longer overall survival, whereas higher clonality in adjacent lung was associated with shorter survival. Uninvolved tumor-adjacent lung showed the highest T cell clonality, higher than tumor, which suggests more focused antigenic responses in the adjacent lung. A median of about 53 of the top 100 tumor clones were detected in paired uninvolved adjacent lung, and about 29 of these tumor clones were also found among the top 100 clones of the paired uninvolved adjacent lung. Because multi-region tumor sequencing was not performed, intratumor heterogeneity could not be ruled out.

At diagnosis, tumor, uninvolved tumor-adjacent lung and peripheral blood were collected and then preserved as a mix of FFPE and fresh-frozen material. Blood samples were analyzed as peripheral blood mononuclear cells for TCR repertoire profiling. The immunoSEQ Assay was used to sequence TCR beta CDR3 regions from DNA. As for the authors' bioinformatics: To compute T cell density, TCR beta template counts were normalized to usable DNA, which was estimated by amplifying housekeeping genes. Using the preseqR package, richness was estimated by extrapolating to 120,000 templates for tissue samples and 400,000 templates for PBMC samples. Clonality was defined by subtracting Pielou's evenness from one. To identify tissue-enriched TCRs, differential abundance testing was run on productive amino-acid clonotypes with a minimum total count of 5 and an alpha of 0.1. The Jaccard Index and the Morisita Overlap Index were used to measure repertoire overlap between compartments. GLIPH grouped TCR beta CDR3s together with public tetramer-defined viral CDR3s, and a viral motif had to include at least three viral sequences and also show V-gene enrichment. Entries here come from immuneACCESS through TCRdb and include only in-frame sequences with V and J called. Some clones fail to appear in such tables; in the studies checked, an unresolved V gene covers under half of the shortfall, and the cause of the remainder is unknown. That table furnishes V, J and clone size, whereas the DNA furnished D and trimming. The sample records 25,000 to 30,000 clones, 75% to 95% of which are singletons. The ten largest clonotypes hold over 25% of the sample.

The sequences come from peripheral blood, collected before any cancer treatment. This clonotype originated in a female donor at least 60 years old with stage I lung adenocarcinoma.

The CDR3 amino acid sequence is: CASPGQSVKAFF. The sequenced DNA is TGTGCCAGCCCAGGACAGTCAGTGAAAGCTTTCTTT. The rearrangement joined TRBV2 to TRBJ1-1; the D segment could be TRBD1, given 6 matching bases. The CDR3 spans 12 residues, from the cysteine through the phenylalanine. The only DNA kept is the CDR3, 36 bases in frame from the first base. V and J lose 8 bases and 9 bases, and a span of 16 bases separates them. CDR1 SNHLY and CDR2 FYNNEI are derived from the germline V gene. The reference TRBV2 and TRBJ1-1 proteins fill in what lies around the CDR3, so the full variable domain reads EPEVTQTPSHQVTQMGQEVILRCVPISNHLYFYWYRQILGQKVEFLVSFYNNEISEKSEIFDDQFSVERPDGSNFTLKIRSTKLEDSAMYFCASPGQSVKAFFGQGTRLTVV.